The 29 T cell receptor beta chains below come from one sample, sequenced in a study of T cell repertoires in cytomegalovirus infection. TCRdb re-derived calls from the reads in MiXCR, one entry per CDR3 protein. The table lists roughly 760,000 distinct CDR3 sequences, 35% of them singletons, with more than 2.5% in the top ten. Sequenced material: PBMCs. These receptors were obtained from a human donor in good health (CMV status not recorded). Some clones in this sample may be carry-over from other donors' samples.

The table lists this clonotype with a count of one. V gene TRBV20-1 combines with J gene TRBJ2-1; TRBD1 agrees at 9 bases. Germline CDR1 is DFQATT and CDR2 is SNEGSKA (reference sequence). After removal of 5 bases from V and 3 bases from J, the junction contained 5 bases not matched to a gene. The CDR3 is 14 amino acids. Here the CDR3 reads CSAHRDRDYNEQFF. CDR3 in DNA: TGCAGTGCTCACCGGGACAGGGACTACAATGAGCAGTTCTTC.

J is TRBJ2-5 and V is TRBV7-2, with 8 bases matching TRBD1. Losses at the gene ends were 4 bases for V and 4 bases for J; bases not matched to a gene: 8. Per the germline V gene, CDR1 is SGHTA and CDR2 is FQGNSA. The CDR3 length is 15 residues. The CDR3, as DNA: TGTGCCAGCAGCTCCCAGGGACAGGAGGGAGAGACCCAGTACTTC. This sequence encodes CASSSQGQEGETQYF.

This clonotype was observed a handful of times. The genes are TRBV7-2 and TRBJ2-7, with a weak D call TRBD2 (7 bases). CDR1 is SGHTA and CDR2 is FQGNSA in the germline V gene. The CDR3 consists of 17 residues. With 4 bases removed from V and 5 bases from J, the gap between germline ends came to 24 bases. In nucleotides, the CDR3 is TGTGCCAGCAGCTACCTAGGAGGGGGAGGGCTGTTAAACGAGCAGTACTTC. Protein sequence: CASSYLGGGGLLNEQYF.

The DNA of the CDR3 is TGTGCCAGCAGTTTCCCCGCCCGACAGGGAAGGGGCAATCAGCCCCAGCATTTT. Translation gives CASSFPARQGRGNQPQHF. The chain carries TRBV28 and TRBJ1-5, with 7 bases lining up with TRBD1. The CDR3 is made up of 18 amino acids. CDR1 and CDR2 (germline): MDHEN, SYDVKM. Losses at the gene ends were 3 bases for V and 2 bases for J; bases not matched to a gene: 13.

At least ten counts were recorded for this clonotype. The gene calls are TRBV7-8 and TRBJ1-3; 8 nucleotides align to TRBD1. CDR3 length: 17 residues. Germline CDR1 is SGHVS and CDR2 is FQNEAQ. V dropped 2 bases and J dropped 0; count of bases not matched to a gene: 6. In nucleotides, the CDR3 is TGTGCCAGCAGCTTATTAGGGACAGGCCTCTCTGGAAACACCATATATTTT. Translation gives CASSLLGTGLSGNTIYF. The variable domain in full, with the rest retrieved from reference TRBV7-8 and TRBJ1-3, is GAGVSQSPRYKVAKRGQDVALRCDPISGHVSLFWYQQALGQGPEFLTYFQNEAQLDKSGLPSDRFFAERPEGSVSTLKIQRTQQEDSAVYLCASSLLGTGLSGNTIYFGEGSWLTVV.

This clonotype showed up just a few times. The chain uses TRBV7-9 and TRBJ1-1; D not certain. Per the germline V gene, CDR1 is SEHNR and CDR2 is FQNEAQ (reference sequence). CDR3 size: 14 residues. Trimming stripped 5 bases from V and 5 bases from J, with 15 bases between. Written as DNA, the CDR3 is TGTGCCAGCAGCCCAACGGTTTATGGTACTGAAGCTTTCTTT. This translates into CASSPTVYGTEAFF.

This clonotype occurred many times. This rearrangement joins TRBV7-9 to TRBJ1-5; 7 positions match TRBD1. There are 13 residues in the CDR3. The J segment lost 2 bases and the V segment lost 8 bases, leaving 3 bases of the junction unmatched. Germline V lookup: CDR1 SEHNR, CDR2 FQNEAQ (reference sequence). CDR3 loop: CASGDRGNQPQHF. The CDR3 nucleotides read TGTGCCAGCGGGGACAGAGGCAATCAGCCCCAGCATTTT.

This clonotype was recorded a few times. V gene TRBV12-3 or TRBV12-4 combines with J gene TRBJ2-3, with D maybe TRBD2 (5 bases). Trimming took off 6 bases at V and 0 bases at J, with 13 bases between the two ends. The CDR3 runs to 15 residues. The DNA for the CDR3 is TGTGCCAGCAGCCTGGACGGACTCAGCACAGATACGCAGTATTTT. Translation gives CASSLDGLSTDTQYF.

The V gene is TRBV2, the J gene TRBJ2-2, with unresolved D. In germline, CDR1 is SNHLY, CDR2 FYNNEI. V was pared by 7 bases and J by 7 bases, with 13 bases between. The CDR3 contains 13 residues. CDR3 residues: CASKGSFIGELFF. CDR3 nucleotide sequence: TGTGCCAGCAAGGGTTCGTTCATCGGGGAGCTGTTTTTT.

This chain connects TRBV12-3 or TRBV12-4 to TRBJ2-7; 8 nucleotides agree with TRBD1. The ends lost 8 bases at V and 3 bases at J; junction bases unmatched: 9. The CDR3 covers 14 residues. The CDR3 reads CASQLRQGNYEQYF. CDR3 nucleotides: TGTGCCAGCCAGCTGCGACAGGGGAACTACGAGCAGTACTTC.

The CDR3 DNA is TGCGCCAGCAGCTTGGGAGGCGGGGGCGAATACCAAGAGACCCAGTACTTC. It translates to CASSLGGGGEYQETQYF. The rearrangement links TRBV5-1 to TRBJ2-5; weak D call: TRBD2 (7 bases). The CDR3 spans 17 residues. V lost 0 bases and J lost 0, with 15 bases in between. Germline CDR1 is SGHRS and CDR2 is YFSETQ.

The chain recombines TRBV6-6 with TRBJ1-5; no reliable D call. The germline V and J ends were trimmed by 6 bases and 0 bases, with 12 bases remaining between them. The CDR3 is 15 amino acids. Germline V CDR1 and CDR2: MNHNY, SVGAGI (reference sequence). The CDR3 DNA follows: TGTGCCAGCAGGGAGGGAGACCATAGCAATCAGCCCCAGCATTTT. Its protein product is CASREGDHSNQPQHF.

The J gene is TRBJ1-2, the V gene TRBV6-1; 8 nucleotides agree with TRBD1. Germline V gene sequence: CDR1 MNHNS, CDR2 SASEGT. J was trimmed by 8 bases and V by 5 bases; bases with no gene match: 10. This CDR3 has 14 residues. CDR3 in amino acids: CASSKRQGIRGYTF. In DNA form, the CDR3 reads TGTGCCAGCAGTAAACGACAGGGGATCAGAGGCTACACCTTC.

The chain joins TRBV7-8 to TRBJ1-5, with D unclear. The CDR3 loop spans 14 amino acids. V was trimmed by 4 bases and J by 8 bases, leaving 15 bases between them. In germline, CDR1 is SGHVS, CDR2 FQNEAQ. CDR3 sequence (DNA): TGTGCCAGCAGCTCCGCGGAGGTGGGAGAGCCCCAGCATTTT. The encoded protein is CASSSAEVGEPQHF.

V is TRBV7-2 and J is TRBJ2-2; 8 positions agree with TRBD1. CDR1 is SGHTA, CDR2 FQGNSA, per germline. With V trimmed by 5 bases and J by 2 bases, 4 bases remained unmatched. The CDR3 sequence is 15 residues long. The CDR3 here is CASSLPGGNTGELFF. The CDR3 nucleotides read TGTGCCAGCAGCCTACCAGGGGGCAACACCGGGGAGCTGTTTTTT.

Written as DNA, the CDR3 is TGTGCCAGCAGCTTAGCTGCCAGCGGGAGGGCCGGAGAGACCCAGTACTTC. This encodes CASSLAASGRAGETQYF. The J gene is TRBJ2-5, the V gene TRBV7-6; 10 bases match TRBD2. The V segment lost 0 bases and the J segment 4 bases; nucleotides outside the gene matches: 8. CDR1 and CDR2 (germline): SGHVS, FNYEAQ. The CDR3 totals 17 residues.

The chain carries TRBV20-1 and TRBJ2-7, with TRBD2 matching over 8 bases. The CDR3 runs 15 residues. The junction had 7 bases not matched to a gene; V was cut back by 1 base and J by 2 bases. Germline CDR1 and CDR2: DFQATT and SNEGSKA (reference sequence). CDR3 residues: CSARVPGLGPYEQYF. CDR3 nucleotides: TGCAGTGCTAGAGTTCCGGGACTAGGGCCCTACGAGCAGTACTTC.

The V gene is TRBV6-5, the J gene TRBJ2-5; no firm D call. The CDR3 totals 12 residues. The germline V gene has CDR1 MNHEY and CDR2 SVGAGI. The V end lost 6 bases, the J end lost 4 bases, and 9 bases lay between the germline ends. CDR3 loop: CASSSERETQYF. CDR3 coding DNA: TGTGCCAGCAGCTCAGAACGAGAGACCCAGTACTTC.

CDR3 in amino acids: CASSYAQGNQPQHF. CDR3 DNA sequence: TGTGCCAGCAGTTACGCGCAGGGCAATCAGCCCCAGCATTTT. The chain has TRBV12-3 or TRBV12-4 and TRBJ1-5; no clear D. V was shortened by 4 bases and J by 2 bases, with 9 bases between the two germline ends. The CDR3 totals 14 residues.

The genes are TRBV12-3 or TRBV12-4 and TRBJ2-3; either TRBD1 or TRBD2 may fit D (5 bases each). V lost 5 bases, J lost 1 base, and 13 bases lay in between. The CDR3 covers 15 residues. Written as DNA, the CDR3 is TGTGCCAGCAGTGTCGGGACCCCGCGCACAGATACGCAGTATTTT. It codes for CASSVGTPRTDTQYF.

This rearrangement joins TRBV5-1 to TRBJ2-1, with 8 nucleotides matching TRBD2. The CDR3 covers 14 residues. Trimming removed 0 bases from V and 5 bases from J; junction bases left unmatched: 1. The germline V gene encodes CDR1 SGHRS and CDR2 YFSETQ. CDR3 sequence reads: CASSLGAGDNEQFF. The CDR3 DNA sequence: TGCGCCAGCAGCTTGGGAGCGGGAGACAATGAGCAGTTCTTC.

The V gene is TRBV4-1, the J gene TRBJ2-7; D might be TRBD1 (5 bases). Trimming removed 4 bases from V and 2 bases from J, with 21 bases in between. The CDR3 consists of 17 residues. Germline-derived CDR1 and CDR2 are MGHRA and YSYEKL. This CDR3 reads CASSLALPAGSPYEQYF. The CDR3 region has the DNA TGCGCCAGCAGCCTGGCCCTCCCCGCAGGGTCTCCCTACGAGCAGTACTTC.

This clonotype appeared a few times. The genes are TRBV7-9 and TRBJ2-1, with 12 bases that match TRBD2. Trimming took 5 bases from V and 8 from J; bases not matched to a gene: 13. Germline V gene lookup returns CDR1 SEHNR and CDR2 FQNEAQ (reference sequence). The CDR3 is 17 residues long. The CDR3 coding sequence is TGTGCCAGCAGCCCCCGCCGCGGGACTAGCGGGTTCTATGAGCAGTTCTTC. Its protein product is CASSPRRGTSGFYEQFF.

This sequence joins TRBV6-4 and TRBJ1-6; 8 bases are shared with TRBD1. Germline trimming cut 3 bases from V and 10 bases from J; bases unmatched to any gene: 11. CDR3 length equals 16 residues. Germline CDR1 reads MRHNA; CDR2 reads SNTAGT. CDR3 in amino acids: CASSEKAGGGGSPLHF. In nucleotides, the CDR3 is TGTGCCAGCAGTGAGAAGGCAGGGGGCGGCGGATCACCCCTCCACTTT.

Only a few counts were recorded for this clonotype. The J gene is TRBJ2-1, the V gene TRBV14; D is unclear. The V end lost 4 bases, the J end lost 5 bases, and 9 bases lay between the germline ends. The CDR3 has 13 residues. Germline CDR1 SGHDN, CDR2 FVKESK. CDR3 DNA sequence: TGTGCCAGCAGCCCAGGCATCAACAATGAGCAGTTCTTC. It specifies CASSPGINNEQFF.

This clonotype was seen a single time. The CDR3 here is CASSQDWDRGYLTLYNSPLHF. The CDR3 nucleotides are TGTGCCAGCAGCCAAGATTGGGACAGGGGATACCTTACTCTCTATAATTCACCCCTCCACTTT. The chain is built from TRBV14 and TRBJ1-6; TRBD1 matches at 10 bases. The germline CDR1 and CDR2 sequences are SGHDN and FVKESK. J gave up 3 bases and V 0 bases, and 14 bases lay outside the gene matches. The CDR3 is 21 amino acids. Variable domain in full (rest from reference TRBV14 and TRBJ1-6): EAGVTQFPSHSVIEKGQTVTLRCDPISGHDNLYWYRRVMGKEIKFLLHFVKESKQDESGMPNNRFLAERTGGTYSTLKVQPAELEDSGVYFCASSQDWDRGYLTLYNSPLHFGNGTRLTVT.

In the case of this clonotype: One end of the junction does not line up with germline, which may come from a read error. The chain recombines TRBV10-3 with TRBJ1-1, with 11 bases fitting TRBD1. Germline values: CDR1 ENHRY, CDR2 SYGVKD. This CDR3 is 15 amino acids long. The CDR3 loop reads CAIAPRTGGYTVAFF. The CDR3 DNA reads TGTGCCATCGCCCCGAGGACAGGGGGCTACACTGTAGCTTTCTTT.

This clonotype was counted at least ten times. The rearrangement joins TRBV28 to TRBJ1-2; TRBD1 is a possible D gene (6 bases). V was cut by 3 bases and J by 8 bases, with 19 bases left in between. This CDR3 region has 15 residues. Germline loops: CDR1 MDHEN, CDR2 SYDVKM. The CDR3 region has the DNA TGTGCCAGCAGTTTTTTGTTTGCAGGGGAGCGAGGCTACACCTTC. Protein: CASSFLFAGERGYTF.

CDR3 residues: CASSYLQGVGEKLFF. The CDR3 nucleotides read TGTGCCAGCAGTTACCTACAGGGGGTAGGGGAAAAACTGTTTTTT. The chain combines TRBV6-5 with TRBJ1-4; 8 bases match TRBD1. From germline, CDR1 is MNHEY and CDR2 SVGAGI. CDR3 size: 15 residues. The ends lost 2 bases at V and 8 bases at J; junction bases unmatched: 7.